Each of the 16 T cell receptor beta chains below was sequenced from the same sample in a study of cytomegalovirus exposure and HLA in healthy donors. The PCR had 60 Vbeta and 13 Jbeta primers. Only in-frame clones appear in the TCRdb table, and some are missing; sequencing was by immunoSEQ multiplex PCR. The table lists approximately 100,000 clones, around four fifths of them singletons, with about 1.7% in the top ten. Sequencing used PBMCs. The receptors were gathered from a woman between 40 and 50 years old in good health and CMV-seronegative.

This clone was picked up one time. The V gene is TRBV28, the J gene TRBJ2-4; perhaps TRBD2 as D (5 bases). Trimming shortened V by 4 bases and J by 6 bases, and 16 bases separated the two germline ends. This CDR3 comprises 15 residues. Germline lookup yields CDR1 MDHEN and CDR2 SYDVKM. The CDR3 reads CASSSHSSGRNIQYF. The CDR3 coding sequence is TGTGCCAGCAGTTCCCACTCATCTGGGAGAAACATTCAGTACTTC.

This clone has more than one count but fewer than ten. In DNA, the CDR3 is TGTGCCAGCAGCTCAACAACAGAACTAGCGGGAGTAGGTAATGAGCAGTTCTTC. This codes for CASSSTTELAGVGNEQFF. The chain combines TRBV7-9 with TRBJ2-1; the match to TRBD2 covers 11 bases. Germline CDR1 and CDR2: SEHNR and FQNEAQ (reference sequence). V shed 4 bases, J shed 7 bases, and the junction held 15 bases outside the gene matches. This CDR3 region has 18 residues. Looking up the rest from reference TRBV7-9 and TRBJ2-1 gives the full variable domain: DTGVSQNPRHKITKRGQNVTFRCDPISEHNRLYWYRQTLGQGPEFLTYFQNEAQLEKSRLLSDRFSAERPKGSFSTLEIQRTEQGDSAMYLCASSSTTELAGVGNEQFFGPGTRLTVL.

This clone has only a few counts. The V call is TRBV7-9, the J call TRBJ1-2; D not certain. Germline loops: CDR1 SEHNR, CDR2 FQNEAQ (reference sequence). CDR3 length: 14 residues. V was pared by 2 bases and J by 4 bases, with 11 bases between. CDR3 sequence (DNA): TGTGCCAGCAGCTTAAGCCTTACCCCCTATGGCTACACCTTC. This encodes CASSLSLTPYGYTF.

CDR3 DNA: TGTGCCAGCAGTCCAGGCAGCCCTCGTGGCTACACCTTC. Translating gives CASSPGSPRGYTF. The chain uses TRBV28 and TRBJ1-2; D not resolved. This CDR3 is 13 amino acids long. V was shortened by 5 bases and J by 7 bases, with 14 bases between the two germline ends. Germline V gene data show CDR1 as MDHEN and CDR2 as SYDVKM.

This chain uses TRBV28 with TRBJ1-2; possibly TRBD1 for D (6 bases). The length of the CDR3 is 16 residues. Germline V gene data show CDR1 as MDHEN and CDR2 as SYDVKM. The V end was cut by 4 bases, the J end by 2 bases, with 17 bases between. In DNA, the CDR3 is TGTGCCAGCAGTTCCCCCCCGGGGACACCGAACTATGGCTACACCTTC. It yields the protein CASSSPPGTPNYGYTF.

The chain recombines TRBV19 with TRBJ2-7; 9 positions agree with TRBD2. The germline gives CDR1 LNHDA, CDR2 SQIVND (reference sequence). The CDR3 spans 15 residues. The V gene end was trimmed by 5 bases and the J gene end by 1 base; junction bases not matched to a gene: 6. The DNA for the CDR3 is TGTGCCAGTAGTCCCTCTAGCGGGGCGTCCTACGAGCAGTACTTC. It specifies CASSPSSGASYEQYF.

The chain uses TRBV7-9 and TRBJ2-7; maybe TRBD2 (6 bases). V shed 4 bases and J shed 0 bases, with 19 bases lying between them. Germline lookup yields CDR1 SEHNR and CDR2 FQNEAQ (reference sequence). The CDR3 is made up of 17 amino acids. The CDR3 sequence is CASSSAGNRRFSYEQYF. CDR3 DNA sequence: TGTGCCAGCAGCTCTGCGGGGAACCGAAGATTCTCCTACGAGCAGTACTTC.

This clone was seen only once. The rearrangement uses TRBV25-1 and TRBJ2-7, with 7 positions matching TRBD1. The length of the CDR3 is 14 residues. V dropped 5 bases and J dropped 4; count of bases not matched to a gene: 8. Germline values: CDR1 MGHDK, CDR2 SYGVNS. The CDR3 region has the DNA TGTGCCAGCAGTCTCAGGGGGATGGGGTACGAGCAGTACTTC. This gives the protein CASSLRGMGYEQYF.

The rearrangement uses TRBV28 and TRBJ2-2, with 10 bases aligning to TRBD1. The V gene's germline CDR1 is MDHEN and CDR2 SYDVKM. The CDR3 spans 16 residues. V lost 6 bases and J lost 5; bases outside the gene matches: 9. The CDR3 bases are TGTGCCAGCAGCCCATATGACAGGGGGCGAACCGGGGAGCTGTTTTTT. Its translation is CASSPYDRGRTGELFF. The whole variable domain, filled in from reference TRBV28 and TRBJ2-2, reads DVKVTQSSRYLVKRTGEKVFLECVQDMDHENMFWYRQDPGLGLRLIYFSYDVKMKEKGDIPEGYSVSREKKERFSLILESASTNQTSMYLCASSPYDRGRTGELFFGEGSRLTVL.

The V gene is TRBV9, the J gene TRBJ2-3; the match to TRBD2 covers 11 bases. CDR1 is SGDLS and CDR2 is YYNGEE in the germline V gene. The CDR3 runs to 17 residues. J gave up 3 bases and V 2 bases, and 8 bases lay outside the gene matches. The chain's CDR3 is CASSVRPLAGVTDTQYF. Written as DNA, the CDR3 is TGTGCCAGCAGCGTCCGACCACTAGCGGGAGTAACAGATACGCAGTATTTT.

J is TRBJ2-7 and V is TRBV19; weak D call: TRBD1 (6 bases). This CDR3 spans 13 amino acids. Germline V gene sequence: CDR1 LNHDA, CDR2 SQIVND (reference sequence). Trimming shortened V by 3 bases and J by 3 bases, and 9 bases separated the two germline ends. The DNA of the CDR3 is TGTGCCAGTAGTATTCAGGGGAGCTACGAGCAGTACTTC. Its protein product is CASSIQGSYEQYF.

This clone was recorded a few times. The chain carries TRBV6-6 and TRBJ2-2, with 10 nucleotides matching TRBD2. The germline V gene encodes CDR1 MNHNY and CDR2 SVGAGI (reference sequence). This CDR3 has 15 residues. V gave up 11 bases and J gave up 0 bases; unmatched junction bases: 6. The CDR3 loop is CAARAGGPNTGELFF. The DNA for the CDR3 is TGTGCCGCCAGAGCGGGAGGGCCGAACACCGGGGAGCTGTTTTTT.

The V gene is TRBV27, the J gene TRBJ1-2; 8 bases map to TRBD1. Germline assignment: CDR1 MNHEY and CDR2 SMNVEV (reference sequence). The V segment lost 4 bases and the J segment 3 bases; nucleotides outside the gene matches: 4. This CDR3 spans 14 amino acids. CDR3 nucleotide sequence: TGTGCCAGCAGTTGGACAGGGAGTCACTATGGCTACACCTTC. Protein product: CASSWTGSHYGYTF.

CDR3 sequence reads: CASSPPRQGGYQPQHF. The CDR3, as DNA: TGTGCCAGCTCACCACCGAGACAGGGTGGGTATCAGCCCCAGCATTTT. The chain uses TRBV18 and TRBJ1-5; TRBD1 aligns across 7 bases. CDR3 length equals 16 residues. V dropped 0 bases and J dropped 5; count of bases not matched to a gene: 7. CDR1 is KGHSH and CDR2 is LQKENI in the germline V gene.

The rearrangement links TRBV2 to TRBJ1-2; weak D call: TRBD1 (5 bases). The CDR3 is made up of 14 amino acids. Germline V CDR1 and CDR2: SNHLY, FYNNEI. Trimming removed 7 bases from V and 2 bases from J, with 14 bases in between. The DNA of the CDR3 is TGTGCCAGCACCGACAGTCAATGGAACTATGGCTACACCTTC. Residues: CASTDSQWNYGYTF.

The chain uses TRBV5-4 and TRBJ2-7; D possibly corresponds to TRBD2 (5 bases). V lost 5 bases and J 0 bases, leaving 15 bases between the germline ends. Germline lookup yields CDR1 SGHNT and CDR2 YYREEE (reference sequence). CDR3 length equals 15 residues. The CDR3, as DNA: TGTGCCAGCAGAGAGGGCCCAACGAGCTCCTACGAGCAGTACTTC. Its translation: CASREGPTSSYEQYF.